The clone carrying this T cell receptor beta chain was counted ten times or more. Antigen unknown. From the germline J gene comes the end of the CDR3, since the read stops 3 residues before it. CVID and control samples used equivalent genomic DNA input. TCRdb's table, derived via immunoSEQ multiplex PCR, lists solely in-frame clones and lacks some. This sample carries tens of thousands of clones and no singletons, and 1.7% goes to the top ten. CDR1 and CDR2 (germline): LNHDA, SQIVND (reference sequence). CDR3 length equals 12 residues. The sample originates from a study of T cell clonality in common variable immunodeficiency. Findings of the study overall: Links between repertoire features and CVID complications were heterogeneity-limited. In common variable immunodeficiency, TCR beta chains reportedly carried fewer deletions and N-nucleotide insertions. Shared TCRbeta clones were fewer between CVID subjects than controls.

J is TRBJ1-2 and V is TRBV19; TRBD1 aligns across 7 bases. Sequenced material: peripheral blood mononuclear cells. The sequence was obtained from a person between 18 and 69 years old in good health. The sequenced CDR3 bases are TGTGCCAGTAGTTCCGGGACAGAGGGC. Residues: CASSSGTEG. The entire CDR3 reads CASSSGTEGYTF.